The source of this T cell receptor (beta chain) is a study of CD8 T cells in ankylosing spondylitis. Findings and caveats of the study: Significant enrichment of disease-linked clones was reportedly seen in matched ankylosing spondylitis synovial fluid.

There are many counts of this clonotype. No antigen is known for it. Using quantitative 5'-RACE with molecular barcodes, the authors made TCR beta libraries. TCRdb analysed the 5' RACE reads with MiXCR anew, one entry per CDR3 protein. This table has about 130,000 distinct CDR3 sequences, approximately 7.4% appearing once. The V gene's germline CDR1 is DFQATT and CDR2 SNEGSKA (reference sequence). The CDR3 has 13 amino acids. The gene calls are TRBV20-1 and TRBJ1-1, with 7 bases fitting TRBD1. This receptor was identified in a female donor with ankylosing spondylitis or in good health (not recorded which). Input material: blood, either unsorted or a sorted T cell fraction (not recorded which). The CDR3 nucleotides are TGCAGCGCGAGAGACAGGGAGGCCACTGAAGCTTTCTTT. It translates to CSARDREATEAFF.